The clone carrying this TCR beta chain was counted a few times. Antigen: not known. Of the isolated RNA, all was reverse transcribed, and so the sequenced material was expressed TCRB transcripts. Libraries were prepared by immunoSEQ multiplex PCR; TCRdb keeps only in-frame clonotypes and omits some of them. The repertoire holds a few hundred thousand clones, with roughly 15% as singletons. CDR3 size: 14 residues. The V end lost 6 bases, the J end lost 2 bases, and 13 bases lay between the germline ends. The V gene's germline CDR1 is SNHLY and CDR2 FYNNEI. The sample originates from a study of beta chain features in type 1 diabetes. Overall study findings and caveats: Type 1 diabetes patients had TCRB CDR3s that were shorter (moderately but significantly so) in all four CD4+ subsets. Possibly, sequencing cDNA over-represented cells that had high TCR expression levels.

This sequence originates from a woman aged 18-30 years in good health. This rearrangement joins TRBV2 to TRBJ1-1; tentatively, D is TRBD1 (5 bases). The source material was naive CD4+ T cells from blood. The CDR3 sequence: CASRARQINTEAFF. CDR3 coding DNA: TGTGCCAGCAGAGCACGACAGATAAACACTGAAGCTTTCTTT.